The next 8 T cell receptor beta chains were all read from a single sample in a study of blood T cell repertoires in COVID-19. Some clones are missing from TCRdb's copy, which holds only in-frame ones; the method was immunoSEQ multiplex PCR. The sample records 300,000 or so clones, roughly 86% being singletons. The material sequenced was peripheral blood. All receptors come from a woman between 45 and 65 years old with acute or convalescent COVID-19.

V is TRBV5-1 and J is TRBJ1-2; possible D gene TRBD1, 5 bases. Germline V gene data show CDR1 as SGHRS and CDR2 as YFSETQ. This CDR3 spans 16 amino acids. V was clipped by 0 bases and J by 6 bases, with 18 bases between them. The CDR3 nucleotides read TGCGCCAGCAGCTTGGGGTTCGGCACGGCGGGGGATGGCTACACCTTC. This translates into CASSLGFGTAGDGYTF.

This chain uses TRBV5-1 with TRBJ2-5, with a weak D call TRBD1 (5 bases). The V and J ends lost 3 bases and 2 bases respectively, with 11 bases between them. The CDR3 runs to 14 residues. Germline V lookup: CDR1 SGHRS, CDR2 YFSETQ. The CDR3 loop is CASSSGHLQETQYF. The CDR3 nucleotides are TGCGCCAGCAGCTCCGGACATCTTCAAGAGACCCAGTACTTC.

This chain uses TRBV20-1 with TRBJ2-5, with TRBD2 identical over 7 bases. The V and J ends lost 3 bases and 5 bases, in that order; junction bases with no gene match: 6. This CDR3 comprises 13 residues. Looked up from germline, CDR1 is DFQATT and CDR2 is SNEGSKA (reference sequence). The DNA for the CDR3 is TGCAGTGCTAGTCCCGGGACTACTGAGACCCAGTACTTC. Amino acid sequence: CSASPGTTETQYF.

The chain employs TRBV28 and TRBJ1-5; TRBD1 matches 8 bases. The CDR3 has 15 amino acids. Trimming at V came to 6 bases and at J to 5 bases, leaving 9 bases not matched to a gene. The germline CDR1 and CDR2 sequences are MDHEN and SYDVKM. The CDR3 nucleotides read TGTGCCAGCAGATTACCGGGACAGGAGCATCAGCCCCAGCATTTT. As protein: CASRLPGQEHQPQHF.

The chain links TRBV27 to TRBJ1-2; 10 bases fit TRBD1. J lost 3 bases, V lost 6 bases, and 4 bases had no gene match. Per germline, CDR1 MNHEY and CDR2 SMNVEV (reference sequence). This CDR3 spans 14 amino acids. CDR3 DNA: TGTGCCAGCAGGAGACAGGGGGCGGACTATGGCTACACCTTC. Amino acids: CASRRQGADYGYTF.

This chain uses TRBV3-1 (or the pseudogene TRBV3-2) with TRBJ1-4; a weak D match, TRBD1 (6 bases). This CDR3 is 12 amino acids long. CDR1 and CDR2 from the germline V gene are LGHDT and YNNKEL (reference sequence). Trimming took 4 bases from V and 11 from J, leaving 11 bases between them. CDR3 nucleotide sequence: TGTGCCAGCAGCCTACAGGGTTCTAAACTGTTTTTT. Residues: CASSLQGSKLFF.

The V and J genes are TRBV7-2 and TRBJ2-2; 7 nucleotides agree with TRBD2. The V gene's germline CDR1 is SGHTA and CDR2 FQGNSA. V trimming: 4 bases; J trimming: 4 bases; junction bases outside the gene matches: 3. The CDR3 sequence is 14 residues long. The CDR3: CASSYASGTGELFF. The CDR3 DNA sequence: TGTGCCAGCAGCTACGCTAGCGGCACCGGGGAGCTGTTTTTT.

The chain is built from TRBV25-1 and TRBJ2-7; D is possibly TRBD2 (5 bases). The CDR3 spans 13 residues. V shed 8 bases and J shed 4 bases, with 15 bases lying between them. Germline V CDR1 and CDR2: MGHDK, SYGVNS. CDR3 bases: TGTGCCAGCCGAAGTTACGGGGATTACGAGCAGTACTTC. Translating it yields CASRSYGDYEQYF.